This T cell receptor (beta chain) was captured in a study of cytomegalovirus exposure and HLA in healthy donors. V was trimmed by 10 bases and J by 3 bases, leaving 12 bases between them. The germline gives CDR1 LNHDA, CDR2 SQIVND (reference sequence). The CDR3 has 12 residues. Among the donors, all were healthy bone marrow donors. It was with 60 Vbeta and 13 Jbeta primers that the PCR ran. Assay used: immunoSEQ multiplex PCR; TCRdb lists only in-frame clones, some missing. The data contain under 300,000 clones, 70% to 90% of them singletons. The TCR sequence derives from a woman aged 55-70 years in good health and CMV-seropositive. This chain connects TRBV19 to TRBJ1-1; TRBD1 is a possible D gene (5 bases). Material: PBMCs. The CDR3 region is CAIRGRDTEAFF. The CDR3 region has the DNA TGTGCCATTCGGGGGAGGGACACTGAAGCTTTCTTT. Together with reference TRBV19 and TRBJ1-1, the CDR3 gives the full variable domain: DGGITQSPKYLFRKEGQNVTLSCEQNLNHDAMYWYRQDPGQGLRLIYYSQIVNDFQKGDIAEGYSVSREKKESFPLTVTSAQKNPTAFYLCAIRGRDTEAFFGQGTRLTVV.